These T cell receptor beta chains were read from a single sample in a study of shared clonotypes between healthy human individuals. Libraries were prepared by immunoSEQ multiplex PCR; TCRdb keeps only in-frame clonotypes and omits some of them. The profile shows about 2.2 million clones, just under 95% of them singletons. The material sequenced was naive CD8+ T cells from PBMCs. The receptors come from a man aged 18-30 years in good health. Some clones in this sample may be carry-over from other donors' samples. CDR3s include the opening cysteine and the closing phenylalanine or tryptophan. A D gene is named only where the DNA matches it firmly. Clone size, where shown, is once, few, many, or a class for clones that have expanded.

CDR3nt: TGTGCCAGCAGCATAAGTTCAGGTTACTACGAGCAGTACTTC; CDR3aa: CASSISSGYYEQYF; j_gene: TRBJ2-7; v_gene: TRBV7-6; d_gene: .; abundance: .; len: 14
CDR3nt: TGTGCCAGCTCACAACCCGGGACTAGCTCCTCCTTGGGGTACACCGGGGAGCTGTTTTTT; CDR3aa: CASSQPGTSSSLGYTGELFF; j_gene: TRBJ2-2; v_gene: TRBV6-4; d_gene: TRBD2; abundance: .; len: 20
CDR3nt: TGTGCCAGCAGCCTCGGACTAGCGGGAACCTACAATGAGCAGTTCTTC; CDR3aa: CASSLGLAGTYNEQFF; j_gene: TRBJ2-1; v_gene: TRBV7-3; d_gene: TRBD2; abundance: .; len: 16
CDR3nt: TGTGCCAGCAGCATTCGGGACAGGGCTAGACTAGCGTCGGATGAGCAGTTCTTC; CDR3aa: CASSIRDRARLASDEQFF; j_gene: TRBJ2-1; v_gene: TRBV21-1; d_gene: .; abundance: .; len: 18
CDR3nt: TGTGCCAGCAGCCCCGCGGGGCGGGGATCCTACGAGCAGTACTTC; CDR3aa: CASSPAGRGSYEQYF; j_gene: TRBJ2-7; v_gene: TRBV9; d_gene: .; abundance: .; len: 15
CDR3nt: TGTGCCAGCAGTCCCAAGACGGACGGAAACACCATATATTTT; CDR3aa: CASSPKTDGNTIYF; j_gene: TRBJ1-3; v_gene: TRBV27; d_gene: .; abundance: .; len: 14
CDR3nt: TGTGCCAGCGGGAAGGCATCGAACACCGGGGAGCTGTTTTTT; CDR3aa: CASGKASNTGELFF; j_gene: TRBJ2-2; v_gene: TRBV6-5; d_gene: .; abundance: .; len: 14
CDR3nt: TGTGCCAGCAGTTTACGGGAAGTTCGCAATCAGCCCCAGCATTTT; CDR3aa: CASSLREVRNQPQHF; j_gene: TRBJ1-5; v_gene: TRBV28; d_gene: .; abundance: .; len: 15
CDR3nt: TGTGCCAGCAGTTGGTCAGGGGCCCCCTACGAGCAGTACTTC; CDR3aa: CASSWSGAPYEQYF; j_gene: TRBJ2-7; v_gene: TRBV27; d_gene: .; abundance: once; len: 14
CDR3nt: TGTGCCACAGGGGCAGGGACTTACCAAGAGACCCAGTACTTC; CDR3aa: CATGAGTYQETQYF; j_gene: TRBJ2-5; v_gene: TRBV19; d_gene: .; abundance: .; len: 14
CDR3nt: TGTGCCAGCAGTGAATTGGCCAGGCAAAATTACAATGAGCAGTTCTTC; CDR3aa: CASSELARQNYNEQFF; j_gene: TRBJ2-1; v_gene: TRBV2; d_gene: .; abundance: .; len: 16
CDR3nt: TGTGCCAGCAGATCCCAGGGCTCTGGGGCCAACGTCCTGACTTTC; CDR3aa: CASRSQGSGANVLTF; j_gene: TRBJ2-6; v_gene: TRBV28; d_gene: .; abundance: .; len: 15
CDR3nt: TGTGCCAGCAGCCCCGGGGGTAATGAGCAGTTCTTC; CDR3aa: CASSPGGNEQFF; j_gene: TRBJ2-1; v_gene: TRBV27; d_gene: .; abundance: .; len: 12
CDR3nt: TGTGCCAGTAGTCCGGGACTAGCGGGAGTCGGAGAGACCCAGTACTTC; CDR3aa: CASSPGLAGVGETQYF; j_gene: TRBJ2-5; v_gene: TRBV19; d_gene: TRBD2; abundance: once; len: 16
CDR3nt: TGCGCCAGCAGCTTGGACGGGTTGGGATCCAAACTGTTTTTT; CDR3aa: CASSLDGLGSKLFF; j_gene: TRBJ1-4; v_gene: TRBV5-1; d_gene: .; abundance: .; len: 14
CDR3nt: TGCGCCAGCAGCCCACAGGACGGACGGTATGGCTACACCTTC; CDR3aa: CASSPQDGRYGYTF; j_gene: TRBJ1-2; v_gene: TRBV5-1; d_gene: .; abundance: .; len: 14
CDR3nt: TGTGCCAGCAGTTTACGTGACAGGGGGCTCTACGAGCAGTACTTC; CDR3aa: CASSLRDRGLYEQYF; j_gene: TRBJ2-7; v_gene: TRBV27; d_gene: TRBD1; abundance: .; len: 15
CDR3nt: TGTGCCAGCAGCTTATTTGGCAGGCAACCCTATGGCTACACCTTC; CDR3aa: CASSLFGRQPYGYTF; j_gene: TRBJ1-2; v_gene: TRBV7-3; d_gene: .; abundance: .; len: 15
CDR3nt: TGTGCCAGCAGGGAATCCGGGACATCAACTAATGAAAAACTGTTTTTT; CDR3aa: CASRESGTSTNEKLFF; j_gene: TRBJ1-4; v_gene: TRBV6-1; d_gene: .; abundance: .; len: 16
CDR3nt: TGTGCCAGCAGTGCCAGAGATTATAGCAATCAGCCCCAGCATTTT; CDR3aa: CASSARDYSNQPQHF; j_gene: TRBJ1-5; v_gene: TRBV6-1; d_gene: .; abundance: .; len: 15
CDR3nt: TGTGCCAGCAGCCAAAGGACAGTTAGCTACGAGCAGTACTTC; CDR3aa: CASSQRTVSYEQYF; j_gene: TRBJ2-7; v_gene: TRBV16; d_gene: .; abundance: .; len: 14
CDR3nt: TGCACCAGCAGCCAAGCTGACAGGGTCAGATCACCCCTCCACTTT; CDR3aa: CTSSQADRVRSPLHF; j_gene: TRBJ1-6; v_gene: TRBV1; d_gene: .; abundance: .; len: 15
CDR3nt: TGCGCCAGCAGGGAACAGGGGGCATGGACTGAAGCTTTCTTT; CDR3aa: CASREQGAWTEAFF; j_gene: TRBJ1-1; v_gene: TRBV10-2; d_gene: TRBD1; abundance: .; len: 14
CDR3nt: TGCGCCAGCAGCCAAGCCGAAGGGACCTACGAGCAGTACTTC; CDR3aa: CASSQAEGTYEQYF; j_gene: TRBJ2-7; v_gene: TRBV4-3; d_gene: .; abundance: .; len: 14
CDR3nt: TGCAGCGCCGAAAGCGGGTCCCCCTCCTACAATGAGCAGTTCTTC; CDR3aa: CSAESGSPSYNEQFF; j_gene: TRBJ2-1; v_gene: TRBV29-1; d_gene: .; abundance: .; len: 15
CDR3nt: TGTGCCAGCAATCTAGTCGGGTCCACAGATACGCAGTATTTT; CDR3aa: CASNLVGSTDTQYF; j_gene: TRBJ2-3; v_gene: TRBV27; d_gene: .; abundance: .; len: 14
CDR3nt: TGTGCCAGCAGCCCCGCCAGATACACAGATACGCAGTATTTT; CDR3aa: CASSPARYTDTQYF; j_gene: TRBJ2-3; v_gene: TRBV6-6; d_gene: .; abundance: .; len: 14
CDR3nt: TGTGCCAGCAGTTTGGGTCGGGGCTCCGGAAACACCATATATTTT; CDR3aa: CASSLGRGSGNTIYF; j_gene: TRBJ1-3; v_gene: TRBV28; d_gene: .; abundance: .; len: 15
CDR3nt: TGTGCCAGCAGTTTAGCGGGAGAAGCCTACGAGCAGTACTTC; CDR3aa: CASSLAGEAYEQYF; j_gene: TRBJ2-7; v_gene: TRBV27; d_gene: TRBD2; abundance: .; len: 14
CDR3nt: TGTGCCAGCAGCCCTGACACGTACGAGCAGTACTTC; CDR3aa: CASSPDTYEQYF; j_gene: TRBJ2-7; v_gene: TRBV7-9; d_gene: .; abundance: once; len: 12
CDR3nt: TGTGCCAGCAGCTTCTACAGGGTCCGGCAGTTCTTC; CDR3aa: CASSFYRVRQFF; j_gene: TRBJ2-1; v_gene: TRBV7-9; d_gene: .; abundance: once; len: 12
CDR3nt: TGTGCCAGCAAAGTAGGTGGGAGGGCCACCGGGGAGCTGTTTTTT; CDR3aa: CASKVGGRATGELFF; j_gene: TRBJ2-2; v_gene: TRBV7-3; d_gene: TRBD2; abundance: .; len: 15
CDR3nt: TGTGCCAGCAGCGCCTCCGGGACAGGGTACAATGAGCAGTTCTTC; CDR3aa: CASSASGTGYNEQFF; j_gene: TRBJ2-1; v_gene: TRBV9; d_gene: TRBD1; abundance: .; len: 15
CDR3nt: TGCGCCAGCAGCCCTCGGACAGGGGGAAGGACAGATACGCAGTATTTT; CDR3aa: CASSPRTGGRTDTQYF; j_gene: TRBJ2-3; v_gene: TRBV5-1; d_gene: TRBD1; abundance: .; len: 16
CDR3nt: TGCGCCAGCAGCCAAGATAAAACGGGACCCTATGGCTACACCTTC; CDR3aa: CASSQDKTGPYGYTF; j_gene: TRBJ1-2; v_gene: TRBV4-1; d_gene: .; abundance: few; len: 15
CDR3nt: TGTGCCAGCAGCTTAGCGTCCTACAATGAGCAGTTCTTC; CDR3aa: CASSLASYNEQFF; j_gene: TRBJ2-1; v_gene: TRBV7-6; d_gene: .; abundance: .; len: 13
CDR3nt: TGTGCCAGCAGCTTAGACGCGGGAGCAGATACGCAGTATTTT; CDR3aa: CASSLDAGADTQYF; j_gene: TRBJ2-3; v_gene: TRBV7-6; d_gene: TRBD2; abundance: .; len: 14
CDR3nt: TGTGCCAGCAGCCCCTCCCCGGGGTACTCCTACGAGCAGTACTTC; CDR3aa: CASSPSPGYSYEQYF; j_gene: TRBJ2-7; v_gene: TRBV7-9; d_gene: .; abundance: .; len: 15
CDR3nt: TGTGCCAGCAGCGTGTGGAGTGCCCCCTTAGTTGGGGCCAACGTCCTGACTTTC; CDR3aa: CASSVWSAPLVGANVLTF; j_gene: TRBJ2-6; v_gene: TRBV9; d_gene: .; abundance: .; len: 18
CDR3nt: TGTGCCAGCAGTGGAGGGGGATCGTACGAGCAGTACTTC; CDR3aa: CASSGGGSYEQYF; j_gene: TRBJ2-7; v_gene: TRBV6-1; d_gene: .; abundance: .; len: 13
CDR3nt: TGCGCCAGCAGCCCGGGACTAGCGGGATACAATGAGCAGTTCTTC; CDR3aa: CASSPGLAGYNEQFF; j_gene: TRBJ2-1; v_gene: TRBV4-3; d_gene: TRBD2; abundance: once; len: 15
CDR3nt: TGTGCCAGCAGTTCTCTAGCGGGAGTTAGCTCCTACAATGAGCAGTTCTTC; CDR3aa: CASSSLAGVSSYNEQFF; j_gene: TRBJ2-1; v_gene: TRBV27; d_gene: TRBD2; abundance: few; len: 17
CDR3nt: TGCGCCAGCAGCCCCGCCTGGCGGGACACAGATACGCAGTATTTT; CDR3aa: CASSPAWRDTDTQYF; j_gene: TRBJ2-3; v_gene: TRBV5-1; d_gene: .; abundance: .; len: 15
CDR3nt: TGTGCCAGCAGCCCGGTGGGATACCAAGAGACCCAGTACTTC; CDR3aa: CASSPVGYQETQYF; j_gene: TRBJ2-5; v_gene: TRBV2; d_gene: .; abundance: .; len: 14
CDR3nt: TGTGCCAGCGGCCATGGGACAGAGTTCACAGATACGCAGTATTTT; CDR3aa: CASGHGTEFTDTQYF; j_gene: TRBJ2-3; v_gene: TRBV11-1; d_gene: TRBD1; abundance: once; len: 15
CDR3nt: TGTGCCAGCAGGCCGGGACAGTACCCAGATACGCAGTATTTT; CDR3aa: CASRPGQYPDTQYF; j_gene: TRBJ2-3; v_gene: TRBV28; d_gene: TRBD1; abundance: .; len: 14
CDR3nt: TGTGCCAGCAGCTTAGGGACAGGGGGCGGCAATCAGCCCCAGCATTTT; CDR3aa: CASSLGTGGGNQPQHF; j_gene: TRBJ1-5; v_gene: TRBV7-9; d_gene: TRBD1; abundance: .; len: 16
CDR3nt: TGTGCCAGCAGTTACGACAGCCTCTACAATGAGCAGTTCTTC; CDR3aa: CASSYDSLYNEQFF; j_gene: TRBJ2-1; v_gene: TRBV6-5; d_gene: .; abundance: .; len: 14
CDR3nt: TGTGCCAGCAGCGGGAGGACAGGCTCCTACGAGCAGTACTTC; CDR3aa: CASSGRTGSYEQYF; j_gene: TRBJ2-7; v_gene: TRBV7-9; d_gene: .; abundance: .; len: 14
CDR3nt: TGTGCCACCCCGGGAGAAGAGACCCAGTACTTC; CDR3aa: CATPGEETQYF; j_gene: TRBJ2-5; v_gene: TRBV7-9; d_gene: .; abundance: .; len: 11
CDR3nt: TGTGCCAGCAGTTTATCGGGCCAGGGGAGCTCCTACGAGCAGTACTTC; CDR3aa: CASSLSGQGSSYEQYF; j_gene: TRBJ2-7; v_gene: TRBV27; d_gene: .; abundance: .; len: 16
CDR3nt: TGTGCCAGCAGCTATACCCGGGGCGGGGAGCTGTTTTTT; CDR3aa: CASSYTRGGELFF; j_gene: TRBJ2-2; v_gene: TRBV28; d_gene: .; abundance: .; len: 13
CDR3nt: TGTGCCAGCAGTTTTAGGACTAGCGGGCCCTACAATGAGCAGTTCTTC; CDR3aa: CASSFRTSGPYNEQFF; j_gene: TRBJ2-1; v_gene: TRBV28; d_gene: TRBD2; abundance: .; len: 16
CDR3nt: TGCGCCAGCAGCCCCGACAGCGGGGCCTACAATGAGCAGTTCTTC; CDR3aa: CASSPDSGAYNEQFF; j_gene: TRBJ2-1; v_gene: TRBV4-3; d_gene: TRBD2; abundance: .; len: 15
CDR3nt: TGTGCCAGCAGTGAAGTTGAGAGGGGAGATCAGCCCCAGCATTTT; CDR3aa: CASSEVERGDQPQHF; j_gene: TRBJ1-5; v_gene: TRBV6-1; d_gene: .; abundance: .; len: 15
CDR3nt: TGTGCCTGGAGTGTTCCCAAATTATCCGGGACAGGGAGTGAAAAACTGTTTTTT; CDR3aa: CAWSVPKLSGTGSEKLFF; j_gene: TRBJ1-4; v_gene: TRBV30; d_gene: TRBD1; abundance: .; len: 18
CDR3nt: TGTGCCAGCAGCGTGACAAGCCAAGAGACCCAGTACTTC; CDR3aa: CASSVTSQETQYF; j_gene: TRBJ2-5; v_gene: TRBV9; d_gene: .; abundance: .; len: 13